The next 32 T cell receptor beta chains were all read from a single sample in a study of CD8 T cells in Susac syndrome (dated by TCRdb to the late 2010s). Library generation was performed with the immunoSEQ multiplex PCR assay. RNA was extracted using the RNeasy kit, and about 0.5 to 1 ug of the RNA was reverse transcribed with random hexamers. In-frame beta chains were kept once TCRdb had trimmed the public reads at Q25 with fastp and called clones with MiXCR. Entries are consolidated by CDR3 protein sequence, retaining the most common genes and DNA. The sample table contains 300,000 to 350,000 distinct CDR3 sequences; only one count was recorded for just over 90% of them. Over 0.065% of the sample goes to the ten largest clones. Material for sequencing was CD4+ T cells from PBMCs. These receptors originate from a human donor with multiple sclerosis.

This rearrangement joins TRBV10-3 to TRBJ2-1, with 8 positions matching TRBD2. Germline values: CDR1 ENHRY, CDR2 SYGVKD. Trimming at V came to 6 bases and at J to 7 bases, leaving 11 bases not matched to a gene. CDR3 length equals 15 residues. CDR3 nucleotides: TGTGCCATCAGCCCGGCGGGAGGCAAAAGGAATGAGCAGTTCTTC. Protein product: CAISPAGGKRNEQFF.

This chain links TRBV18 with TRBJ2-6; the match to TRBD2 covers 15 bases. V gave up 4 bases and J gave up 3 bases; unmatched junction bases: 7. Germline-derived CDR1 and CDR2 are KGHSH and LQKENI. CDR3 size: 19 residues. CDR3 in amino acids: CASSLRRTSGRDGANVLTF. The CDR3 nucleotides read TGTGCCAGCTCACTTCGTCGGACTAGCGGGAGGGATGGGGCCAACGTCCTGACTTTC.

The V and J genes are TRBV5-6 and TRBJ2-2; possibly TRBD1 for D (6 bases). The CDR3 is made up of 15 amino acids. Per germline, CDR1 SGHDT and CDR2 YYEEEE. V was shortened by 4 bases and J by 4 bases, with 14 bases between the two germline ends. The CDR3, as DNA: TGTGCCAGCAGCCAACCGGGACAAGGCACCGGGGAGCTGTTTTTT. Protein sequence: CASSQPGQGTGELFF.

This sequence joins TRBV4-1 and TRBJ2-1; 13 bases map to TRBD2. Germline loops: CDR1 MGHRA, CDR2 YSYEKL. Trimming removed 0 bases from V and 0 bases from J; junction bases left unmatched: 8. CDR3 size: 20 residues. The CDR3 here is CASSQDGTSGAKSSYNEQFF. In DNA form, the CDR3 reads TGCGCCAGCAGCCAAGATGGGACTAGCGGGGCAAAAAGCTCCTACAATGAGCAGTTCTTC.

The chain has TRBV4-3 and TRBJ2-2; D unresolved. Germline V gives CDR1 LGHNA, CDR2 YSLEER. CDR3 length equals 13 residues. V was trimmed by 0 bases and J by 8 bases, leaving 7 bases between them. CDR3 in DNA: TGCGCCAGCAGCCAAGATTTACAGGGGGAGCTGTTTTTT. Protein product: CASSQDLQGELFF.

The chain recombines TRBV19 with TRBJ1-5; D call uncertain. CDR1 and CDR2 from the germline V gene are LNHDA and SQIVND (reference sequence). Trimming cost V 2 bases and J 3 bases, with 11 bases left between them. The CDR3 loop spans 15 amino acids. CDR3 residues: CASSINREINQPQHF. As DNA, the CDR3 is TGTGCCAGTAGTATAAACCGGGAAATCAATCAGCCCCAGCATTTT.

The rearrangement uses TRBV11-2 and TRBJ2-1, with 9 nucleotides matching TRBD2. The CDR3 consists of 15 residues. Losses at the gene ends were 3 bases for V and 6 bases for J; bases not matched to a gene: 6. The germline gives CDR1 SGHAT, CDR2 FQNNGV. The DNA of the CDR3 is TGTGCCAGCAGCTTCCCGGGACTAGCTCGCAATGAGCAGTTCTTC. Its protein product is CASSFPGLARNEQFF.

V usage is TRBV5-6 and J usage is TRBJ2-2, with 10 bases that match TRBD2. The V gene end was trimmed by 2 bases and the J gene end by 5 bases; junction bases not matched to a gene: 6. Germline CDR1 and CDR2: SGHDT and YYEEEE. The CDR3 is made up of 16 amino acids. CDR3 in amino acids: CASSFRLAGVTGELFF. CDR3 in DNA: TGTGCCAGCAGCTTTAGGCTAGCGGGAGTAACCGGGGAGCTGTTTTTT. The variable domain in full, with the rest retrieved from reference TRBV5-6 and TRBJ2-2, is DAGVTQSPTHLIKTRGQQVTLRCSPKSGHDTVSWYQQALGQGPQFIFQYYEEEERQRGNFPDRFSGHQFPNYSSELNVNALLLGDSALYLCASSFRLAGVTGELFFGEGSRLTVL.

J is TRBJ2-1 and V is TRBV20-1; 7 bases map to TRBD1. CDR1 is DFQATT, CDR2 SNEGSKA, per germline (reference sequence). The CDR3 is made up of 13 amino acids. After removal of 3 bases from V and 9 bases from J, the junction contained 8 bases not matched to a gene. CDR3 protein: CSARGQGVGEQFF. The CDR3 nucleotides are TGCAGTGCTAGGGGCCAGGGGGTTGGTGAGCAGTTCTTC.

This chain links TRBV12-3 or TRBV12-4 with TRBJ2-1, with 12 nucleotides matching TRBD2. This CDR3 spans 15 amino acids. V lost 5 bases, J lost 9 bases, and 8 bases stayed unmatched. The CDR3: CASSLTGLAGGEQFF. The CDR3 region has the DNA TGTGCCAGCAGTCTAACGGGACTAGCGGGCGGTGAGCAGTTCTTC.

The chain employs TRBV27 and TRBJ2-2; D possibly corresponds to TRBD2 (5 bases). V lost 2 bases to trimming and J lost 3 bases, with 13 bases between them. The V gene's germline CDR1 is MNHEY and CDR2 SMNVEV (reference sequence). The CDR3 is 16 residues long. CDR3 in DNA: TGTGCCAGCAGTTTACTGGGGAGTCGGGACACCGGGGAGCTGTTTTTT. Translating gives CASSLLGSRDTGELFF.

The chain is built from TRBV7-9 and TRBJ1-1; D not certain. CDR3 size: 15 residues. The germline V gene encodes CDR1 SEHNR and CDR2 FQNEAQ (reference sequence). The V end lost 5 bases, the J end lost 0 bases, and 13 bases lay between the germline ends. In DNA form, the CDR3 reads TGTGCCAGCAGCCCAGGACCCGGCGTGAACACTGAAGCTTTCTTT. Its translation is CASSPGPGVNTEAFF.

The chain couples TRBV27 to TRBJ2-1; D unresolved. Trimming stripped 4 bases from V and 4 bases from J, with 17 bases between. From germline, CDR1 is MNHEY and CDR2 SMNVEV (reference sequence). CDR3 length: 16 residues. CDR3 residues: CASSSYPIGAYNEQFF. The CDR3 region has the DNA TGTGCCAGCAGTTCTTACCCGATTGGCGCTTACAATGAGCAGTTCTTC.

V gene TRBV19 combines with J gene TRBJ2-6; unclear D gene. V shed 4 bases and J shed 0 bases, with 4 bases lying between them. This CDR3 region has 14 residues. Germline CDR1 is LNHDA and CDR2 is SQIVND (reference sequence). CDR3 nucleotide sequence: TGTGCCAGTAGTACCAACTCTGGGGCCAACGTCCTGACTTTC. Translation: CASSTNSGANVLTF.

The chain carries TRBV19 and TRBJ2-3, with D possibly matching TRBD2 (7 bases). There are 16 residues in the CDR3. Trimming removed 6 bases from V and 2 bases from J, with 18 bases in between. CDR1 is LNHDA, CDR2 SQIVND, per germline (reference sequence). The CDR3 sequence: CASRRSAGADTDTQYF. In nucleotides, the CDR3 is TGTGCCAGTAGGCGGTCCGCGGGGGCTGACACAGATACGCAGTATTTT.

The DNA for the CDR3 is TGTGCCAGCAGTCAAGTTGCGGCTAATGAAAAACTGTTTTTT. It encodes CASSQVAANEKLFF. The gene calls are TRBV25-1 and TRBJ1-4; D remains unclear. There are 14 residues in the CDR3. Germline assignment: CDR1 MGHDK and CDR2 SYGVNS. The germline V and J ends were trimmed by 5 bases and 3 bases, with 10 bases remaining between them. Full variable domain (missing parts from reference TRBV25-1 and TRBJ1-4): EADIYQTPRYLVIGTGKKITLECSQTMGHDKMYWYQQDPGMELHLIHYSYGVNSTEKGDLSSESTVSRIRTEHFPLTLESARPSHTSQYLCASSQVAANEKLFFGSGTQLSVL.

The chain joins TRBV11-2 to TRBJ2-5; D gene uncertain. Germline CDR1 reads SGHAT; CDR2 reads FQNNGV. The CDR3 spans 12 residues. V lost 2 bases to trimming and J lost 4 bases, with 5 bases between them. This CDR3 is CASSLISETQYF. The CDR3 DNA sequence: TGTGCCAGCAGCTTAATTTCAGAGACCCAGTACTTC.

The chain joins TRBV27 to TRBJ2-7; D is tentatively TRBD1 or TRBD2 (5 bases each). Germline V gives CDR1 MNHEY, CDR2 SMNVEV (reference sequence). The CDR3 spans 19 residues. Between the trimmed V and J ends, which lost 5 bases and 1 base, there was a span of 27 bases. The CDR3 spells CASSTTGLAGSFRSYEQYF. In DNA form, the CDR3 reads TGTGCCAGCAGTACAACGGGGCTCGCAGGGAGTTTTAGGTCCTACGAGCAGTACTTC.

The rearrangement links TRBV6-2 or TRBV6-3 to TRBJ2-4, with TRBD1 matching 7 bases. The CDR3 runs 15 residues. Germline V lookup: CDR1 MNHEY, CDR2 SVGEGT. J gave up 1 base and V 8 bases, and 8 bases lay outside the gene matches. CDR3 bases: TGTGCCAGCGGGGGCAGGGGGAATGCCAAAAACATTCAGTACTTC. It is translated as CASGGRGNAKNIQYF.

V and J are TRBV6-1 and TRBJ1-5; D is perhaps TRBD1 (5 bases). Germline V gives CDR1 MNHNS, CDR2 SASEGT. This CDR3 contains 17 residues. The V gene lost 3 bases and the J gene lost 3 bases, with 18 bases spanning the gap. CDR3 nucleotide sequence: TGTGCCAGCAGTGATTTCTTGAGGGGAAGCCCCAATCAGCCCCAGCATTTT. Translation: CASSDFLRGSPNQPQHF.

This clonotype occurred once. The chain couples TRBV7-8 to TRBJ1-6, with D unclear. The CDR3 has 14 amino acids. CDR1 SGHVS and CDR2 FQNEAQ come from the germline V gene. Trimming pared 4 bases from V and 3 bases from J, leaving 7 bases between. This CDR3 is CASSSVDYNSPLHF. CDR3 bases: TGTGCCAGCAGCTCTGTGGACTATAATTCACCCCTCCACTTT. Using reference TRBV7-8 and TRBJ1-6 for the parts outside the CDR3, the full variable domain is GAGVSQSPRYKVAKRGQDVALRCDPISGHVSLFWYQQALGQGPEFLTYFQNEAQLDKSGLPSDRFFAERPEGSVSTLKIQRTQQEDSAVYLCASSSVDYNSPLHFGNGTRLTVT.

The DNA for the CDR3 is TGTGCCAGCAGCAGCGGCCGCAGCACACTCTTTTATGGCTACACCTTC. This sequence encodes CASSSGRSTLFYGYTF. The V call is TRBV7-2, the J call TRBJ1-2; no definite D call. V lost 5 bases and J 5 bases, leaving 21 bases between the germline ends. This CDR3 is 16 amino acids long. Germline V CDR1 and CDR2: SGHTA, FQGNSA.

The genes are TRBV5-6 and TRBJ1-1, with a tentative D call TRBD1 (6 bases). The CDR3 runs 15 residues. The ends were cut back, 1 base at V and 1 base at J, with 11 bases in the middle. CDR1 and CDR2 (germline): SGHDT, YYEEEE. CDR3 sequence: CASSLTGRTNTEAFF. CDR3 sequence (DNA): TGTGCCAGCAGCTTGACAGGGCGGACGAACACTGAAGCTTTCTTT.

The genes are TRBV20-1 and TRBJ1-3; TRBD1 matches 8 bases. This CDR3 contains 15 residues. Germline assignment: CDR1 DFQATT and CDR2 SNEGSKA (reference sequence). V lost 5 bases and J lost 3; bases outside the gene matches: 9. CDR3 in amino acids: CSARVPTGVGNTIYF. DNA of the CDR3: TGCAGTGCTCGTGTTCCGACAGGGGTTGGAAACACCATATATTTT.

The sample holds one count of this clonotype. The chain joins TRBV20-1 to TRBJ1-2, with a possible D match to TRBD1 (5 bases). This CDR3 region has 13 residues. The germline V gene has CDR1 DFQATT and CDR2 SNEGSKA (reference sequence). V was clipped by 1 base and J by 7 bases, with 13 bases between them. The CDR3 here is CSARAGTRPGYTF. Written as DNA, the CDR3 is TGCAGTGCTAGAGCGGGGACCCGCCCTGGCTACACCTTC.

The CDR3 nucleotides are TGTGCCAGCAGCCGTAGCGGGGGTGGAACTGAAGCTTTCTTT. This sequence encodes CASSRSGGGTEAFF. The chain combines TRBV7-2 with TRBJ1-1; D perhaps matches TRBD1 (5 bases). The CDR3 covers 14 residues. Germline loops: CDR1 SGHTA, CDR2 FQGNSA. V gave up 5 bases and J gave up 5 bases, with 15 bases separating them.

V is TRBV7-9 and J is TRBJ2-1; TRBD2 is a possible D gene (6 bases). CDR1 and CDR2 (germline): SEHNR, FQNEAQ (reference sequence). The germline V and J ends were trimmed by 2 bases and 5 bases, with 13 bases remaining between them. CDR3 size: 15 residues. CDR3 sequence (DNA): TGTGCCAGCAGCTTACGAACTAGCCCAGACAATGAGCAGTTCTTC. Translating gives CASSLRTSPDNEQFF. The variable domain in full, with the rest retrieved from reference TRBV7-9 and TRBJ2-1, is DTGVSQNPRHKITKRGQNVTFRCDPISEHNRLYWYRQTLGQGPEFLTYFQNEAQLEKSRLLSDRFSAERPKGSFSTLEIQRTEQGDSAMYLCASSLRTSPDNEQFFGPGTRLTVL.

J is TRBJ2-3 and V is TRBV5-8, with D unresolved. Germline CDR1 is SGHTS and CDR2 is YDEGEE. The CDR3 length is 15 residues. V gave up 4 bases and J gave up 5 bases, with 17 bases separating them. The CDR3 DNA is TGTGCCAGCAGCCGCCGAAGTGCTTCCGGAGATACGCAGTATTTT. It translates to CASSRRSASGDTQYF.

This chain joins TRBV9 and TRBJ2-3, with 12 positions matching TRBD2. V was clipped by 4 bases and J by 5 bases; unmatched bases: 8. Germline-derived CDR1 and CDR2 are SGDLS and YYNGEE. The CDR3 consists of 16 residues. The CDR3, as DNA: TGTGCCAGCAGCCCCCCTAGCGGGAGGGTTGGAGATACGCAGTATTTT. Amino acid sequence: CASSPPSGRVGDTQYF.

This clonotype was seen just once. This chain links TRBV20-1 with TRBJ2-5; the match to TRBD2 covers 13 bases. CDR3 length: 16 amino acids. V lost 5 bases, J lost 3 bases, and 9 bases stayed unmatched. Germline V gene sequence: CDR1 DFQATT, CDR2 SNEGSKA (reference sequence). The CDR3 is CSAPRLAGGEKETQYF. The CDR3, as DNA: TGCAGTGCTCCAAGACTAGCGGGAGGTGAGAAAGAGACCCAGTACTTC.

The V gene is TRBV2, the J gene TRBJ2-1; 13 positions match TRBD2. V shed 3 bases, J shed 6 bases, and the junction held 5 bases outside the gene matches. Per the germline V gene, CDR1 is SNHLY and CDR2 is FYNNEI. The CDR3 loop spans 16 amino acids. The CDR3 bases are TGTGCCAGCAGTGACGGGACTAGCGGGGACCTCAATGAGCAGTTCTTC. The encoded protein is CASSDGTSGDLNEQFF.

The chain combines TRBV7-2 with TRBJ1-2, with TRBD1 matching over 8 bases. The ends lost 5 bases at V and 2 bases at J; junction bases unmatched: 7. Germline-derived CDR1 and CDR2 are SGHTA and FQGNSA. The CDR3 extends over 15 amino acids. CDR3 sequence: CASSPGGGGNYGYTF. CDR3 nucleotide sequence: TGTGCCAGCAGCCCAGGGGGCGGGGGGAACTATGGCTACACCTTC.